This T cell receptor beta chain was recorded in a study of T cells in Graves' hyperthyroidism and ophthalmopathy. Points from the study as a whole: Ophthalmopathy was distinguished from stable hyperthyroidism by 13 V-J signatures.

This clonotype was found a few times. Its antigen is not known. Lactation, pregnancy, other autoimmune disease or uncontrolled infection excluded patients. The PBMCs were taken from approximately 11 ml of fresh peripheral blood. TCR beta CDR3 region amplification was performed from RNA transcripts. First-round RT-PCR targeting the TCR CDR3 was performed with the HTBI primer set. TCRdb called the multiplex PCR reads again in MiXCR, with one record for every CDR3 protein. The table shows around 540,000 distinct CDR3 sequences, with 15% to 20% occurring only once. The CDR3 sequence is 15 residues long. Germline CDR1 is MNHEY and CDR2 is SVGEGT. Trimming removed 5 bases from V and 5 bases from J; junction bases left unmatched: 8.

The sequence was collected from a woman under 40 with Graves' ophthalmopathy. Sample: blood. The genes are TRBV6-2 or TRBV6-3 and TRBJ2-3; 9 bases agree with TRBD2. The CDR3 spells CASSAGGRAKDTQYF. The CDR3 DNA follows: TGTGCCAGCAGTGCTGGCGGGAGGGCCAAAGATACGCAGTATTTT.